Reported below is one T cell receptor (beta chain). The table lists this clonotype with a few counts. No antigen is known for it. Base-call qualities are not available, and no considerably larger clone is one nucleotide away. The library was produced with RT-PCR. The instrument given in TCRdb is Illumina HiSeq 2500. The public reads were quality trimmed at Q25 with fastp and then assembled into clones with MiXCR by TCRdb, keeping productive beta chains. All rows with the same CDR3 protein become a single entry with the most common DNA and genes. In this sample the table shows around 710,000 distinct CDR3 sequences, approximately 15% of which occur a single time. The leading ten clones occupy 5.5% to 7% of the sample. This record belongs to a study of response to subunit inactivated influenza vaccine listed by TCRdb under 2018. In the study overall: To follow how T cells responded to a trivalent subunit inactivated influenza vaccine, the researchers relied on deep quantitative profiling of the T cell receptor repertoire.

Taken from cysteine to phenylalanine, the CDR3 has 15 residues. Only the CDR3 DNA stays, 45 bases, in frame from base 1. CDR1 is given as SNHLY and CDR2 as FYNNEI, both from the germline V gene. Relative to germline, V is missing 4 bases and J is missing 4 bases, with 6 bases of the junction outside any gene match. Study-wide findings and limitations: The authors proposed that each seasonal influenza vaccination may bring in only a limited number of new T cells.

The receptor was isolated from a man aged 50 to 59 who received an inactivated influenza vaccine. Donor details come from another sample of the same person, matched by shared clones. The sequencing used PBMCs from blood, collected roughly 15 days before vaccination. This sequence uses TRBV2 and TRBJ2-1, with TRBD1 identical over 8 junction bases. The CDR3 amino acid sequence is: CASSVGTGFYNEQFF. The sequenced DNA is TGTGCCAGCAGTGTTGGGACAGGCTTTTACAATGAGCAGTTCTTC.